These T cell receptor beta chains were read from a single sample in a study of T-cell memory formation after mild COVID-19. TCRdb called the 5' RACE reads again in MiXCR, with one record for every CDR3 protein. The sample shows more than 250,000 distinct CDR3 sequences, around 15% of them seen only once. What was sequenced was PBMCs or a T cell subset sorted from them (not recorded which). The receptor source for this set is a man aged 18 to 29 who had mild COVID-19 (a few samples of this study predate the infection). Cell type and time point are not known. CDR3s include the opening cysteine and the closing phenylalanine or tryptophan. D genes are given only for firm matches. Clone size is shown for a subset of rows, as once, few, many or a class of expanded clone.

V	size	J	D	CDR3	DNA
TRBV10-3	-	TRBJ2-1	TRBD2	CATQAGGFNEQFF	TGTGCCACCCAGGCGGGGGGCTTTAATGAGCAGTTCTTC
TRBV5-1	once	TRBJ2-7	TRBD2	CASSLGLADSYEQYF	TGCGCCAGCAGCTTAGGACTAGCGGACTCCTACGAGCAGTACTTC
TRBV3-1	-	TRBJ2-7	TRBD1	CASSPTDRVEEQYF	TGTGCCAGCAGCCCCACGGACAGGGTGGAAGAGCAGTACTTC
TRBV6-2/TRBV6-3	-	TRBJ1-6	-	CASRPRWLRILGSPLHF	TGTGCCAGCAGGCCAAGATGGTTACGCATCCTTGGCTCACCCCTCCACTTT
TRBV18	many	TRBJ1-1	-	CASSPAMNTEAFF	TGTGCCAGCTCACCCGCAATGAACACTGAAGCTTTCTTT
TRBV20-1	many	TRBJ1-5	-	CSAREGRGIVSNQPQHF	TGCAGTGCTAGAGAGGGTCGAGGGATCGTCAGCAATCAGCCCCAGCATTTT
TRBV7-4	-	TRBJ2-5	-	CAIRTDQETQYF	TGTGCCATCCGGACAGACCAAGAGACCCAGTACTTC
TRBV4-3	-	TRBJ2-4	-	CASSQDARSNKNIQYF	TGCGCCAGCAGCCAAGACGCCCGTAGTAACAAAAACATTCAGTACTTC
TRBV9	few	TRBJ1-3	-	CASSVLAGGSGNTIYF	TGTGCCAGCAGCGTTCTCGCGGGGGGCTCTGGAAACACCATATATTTT
TRBV11-2	few	TRBJ1-4	-	CASSLDLTGKLFF	TGTGCCAGCAGCTTAGATCTAACAGGGAAACTGTTTTTT
TRBV19	-	TRBJ2-1	TRBD2	CASKTGTSSGNEQFF	TGTGCCAGTAAAACCGGGACTAGCTCCGGCAATGAGCAGTTCTTC
TRBV6-6	few	TRBJ1-2	TRBD1	CASGLVQGAPGYTF	TGTGCCAGCGGATTGGTACAGGGGGCCCCCGGCTACACCTTC
TRBV27	-	TRBJ1-6	TRBD1	CASSSTGNYNSPLHF	TGTGCCAGCAGTTCGACAGGGAATTATAATTCACCCCTCCACTTT
TRBV27	few	TRBJ1-1	-	CASSNYQYGTEAFF	TGTGCCAGCAGTAATTATCAATACGGGACTGAAGCTTTCTTT
TRBV15	-	TRBJ2-7	TRBD2	CATSRPVAGVYEQYF	TGTGCCACCAGCAGACCAGTAGCGGGGGTCTACGAGCAGTACTTC
TRBV7-3	few	TRBJ2-3	TRBD2	CASSSGLAGPRGTQYF	TGTGCCAGCAGCTCCGGACTAGCGGGGCCCAGGGGTACGCAGTATTTT